This T cell receptor beta chain was identified during a study of blood T cell repertoires in COVID-19. Study as a whole: Acute-phase and convalescent COVID-19 samples originated in the United States, Italy and Spain. Sources were T cells, B-cell-depleted T cells, or PBMCs; the material itself was cDNA or gDNA.

Authors' analysis steps: For nucleated cells, counts were estimated from reference gene primer amplification. The assay was immunoSEQ multiplex PCR, and TCRdb's table has in-frame clones only and misses some. V and J calls and clone size are given by that table; D and trimming were obtained from the DNA. Seen here are under 200,000 clones, about 82% observed once, and the top ten hold 5.6%. This clone was found once. Germline CDR1 SGHAT, CDR2 FQDESV (reference sequence). Trimming removed 4 bases from V and 2 bases from J; junction bases left unmatched: 1. CDR3 size: 13 residues. Participant-given clinical history determined each cohort assignment.

Sequenced: PBMCs or T cells enriched from blood (not recorded which). The clonotype comes from a man between 35 and 55 years old with acute COVID-19. The chain couples TRBV11-1 to TRBJ1-2; 7 positions agree with TRBD1. CDR3 DNA: TGTGCCAGCAGCTGGGGACAGAACTATGGCTACACCTTC. Translated: CASSWGQNYGYTF.